Reported below is one T cell receptor beta chain. Its antigen is not yet known. Base qualities were left out, and no much larger clone turns up one base away. The same CDR3 also results from other DNA sequences found in this sample. Sequences SGDLS (CDR1) and YYNGEE (CDR2) are obtained from the germline V gene. V lost 0 bases and J lost 5 bases, and the count of bases not matched to a germline gene is 2. From cysteine to phenylalanine, the CDR3 is 13 amino acids long. The kept DNA is CDR3 alone, 39 bases in frame from the first base. The sample comes from a study of shared clonotypes between healthy human individuals (dated by TCRdb to about 2020). The study in broad terms: A couple of women and a few men aged 18 to 49 years were included in the cohort. Per donor, leukapheresis produced somewhere between about 0.94 and 9.5 billion PBMCs. Per donor, three plates each were used for CD4 naive and CD4 memory, two for CD8 naive, and one for CD8 memory. To estimate repertoire size and how much clonotypes are shared between individuals, the study performed deep sequencing of blood TCR repertoires from a handful of healthy adults. To increase sequencing depth and limit assay-specific biases, different laboratories used diverse techniques to prepare libraries and sequence TCR repertoires. Results the study describes overall, beyond this receptor: Larger estimated clonotype richness was generally found for naive subsets than for memory subsets. Sampling was limited to blood, and TCR repertoires in tissue likely differ from TCR repertoires in blood. The genetic and exposure-history diversity represented was limited by the small number of donors. Incomplete sequencing was indicated by rarefaction of sorted-subset datasets, despite the large sequencing depth. Based on pairwise subsampling, the degree of clonotype sharing among donors was expected to be affected by sequencing depth. When a handful of donors were compared, the shared fraction of clonotypes was 5% to 6.5% for naive CD4, about 4% for naive CD8, about 2.4% for memory CD4, and 0.4% for memory CD8. Clonotypes shared by all four sorted-subset donors showed higher generation probabilities than non-shared clonotypes.

CD8 naive samples consisted of CD45RO-negative cells that were positively selected for CCR7, yielding a CD45RA+CCR7+ population without TemRA cells. Donors were healthy HIV-negative adults with no recently reported acute infections or vaccinations. All donors were Caucasian adults living in Nashville, Tennessee, USA. Blood was collected by leukapheresis, and PBMCs were isolated by Ficoll-Histopaque density gradient centrifugation and then cryopreserved in liquid nitrogen vapor phase. Purity and quantity of every magnetically sorted T cell population were checked by analytical flow cytometry. Genomic DNA was isolated from every sorted fraction and measured by UV absorbance on a Nanodrop 2000c. Using the deep immunoSEQ assay, TCR CDR3 regions were amplified from genomic DNA by multiplex PCR. Extracted genomic DNA from each cell subset was distributed evenly across all wells of several immunoSEQ 96-well plates, and each plate was treated as a replicate. For sorted subsets, approximately 200 ng of genomic DNA, equivalent to 30,000 or so T cell genomes, went into each replicate PCR. Purified libraries were measured with a Qubit 3.0 fluorometer, size-checked on a Bioanalyzer 2100, and measured again with the KAPA Library Quantification kit. Every immunoSEQ 96-well plate was sequenced on a separate single-read 150-cycle Illumina NextSeq 550 flow cell. Per the original workflow: Because the immunoSEQ output held only junctional sequences and lacked quality scores, the filtering could not match the filtering applied to full-length reads. Sequences were annotated with PyIR, a Python wrapper for IgBLAST v1.9, using IMGT germline references to assign V/J genes and CDR3. Reads with weak V/J assignments (E-value above 1e-6), missing CDR3, stop codons, out-of-frame junctions, or ambiguous translated residues were removed. A V3J clonotype was defined by an identical inferred V gene, J gene, and CDR3 amino acid sequence. To compute the percentage overlap between repertoires, the number of shared unique clonotypes was divided by the size of the smaller repertoire. Three approaches were used to assess repertoire richness: RTK rarefaction, the Chao1 estimator, and Recon v2.1 estimates of unobserved clonotypes. OLGA was used to compute generation probabilities for all TCRbeta clonotypes that the gDNA method yielded from a handful of donors. TCRdb retrieved this table from immuneACCESS and kept in-frame rearrangements only. Not all clones are present; in checked studies, unresolved V genes account for under half, and no reason is known for the remainder. V and J calls and clone size are as listed in that table; D and trimming were resolved from the DNA. The sample data list approximately 840,000 clones, and about 96% of these were observed just once. About 0.21% of the sample is taken by the ten largest.

The receptor chain draws on TRBV9 and TRBJ2-7; a stretch of 7 junction bases matches TRBD1. Sequenced sample: naive CD8+ T cells sorted from blood. In light of the paper, this sample's cell subset or site label describes: CD45RA+CCR7+. The TCR comes from a man aged 25-45 years in good health. Here the CDR3 is given as CASSVGGGNEQYF. The bases are TGTGCCAGCAGCGTAGGAGGGGGCAACGAGCAGTACTTC.